The T cell receptor (beta chain) under discussion was sequenced for a study of long-term antiretroviral therapy in people with HIV. The CDR3 runs to 13 residues. CDR1 GTSNPN and CDR2 SVGIG come from the germline V gene (reference sequence). Trimming shortened V by 6 bases and J by 2 bases, and 14 bases separated the two germline ends. Running of the v3.0 immunoSEQ assay took place at survey level. It was roughly 40,000-50,000 T-cell genomes per sample that sequencing targeted. Clones were read by immunoSEQ multiplex PCR, and TCRdb kept only the in-frame ones, dropping some. The sample contains about 24,000 clones, about four fifths of which appear only once.

The chain carries TRBV30 and TRBJ2-7, with a tentative D call TRBD1 (6 bases). The sequence was obtained from a man aged 25-40 years with HIV. The source was unsorted PBMCs, collected 0.7 years before starting antiretroviral therapy. Here the CDR3 reads CACHWDTAYEQYF. CDR3 DNA sequence: TGTGCCTGCCACTGGGACACAGCCTACGAGCAGTACTTC. Supplemented by reference TRBV30 and TRBJ2-7, the full variable domain reads SQTIHQWPATLVQPVGSPLSLECTVEGTSNPNLYWYRQAAGRGLQLLFYSVGIGQISSEVPQNLSASRPQDRQFILSSKKLLLSDSGFYLCACHWDTAYEQYFGPGTRLTVT.